The present T cell receptor beta chain was sequenced within a study of blood T cell repertoires in COVID-19. CDR1 and CDR2 (germline): SGHTA, FQGTGA. The length of the CDR3 is 15 residues. Trimming cost V 3 bases and J 4 bases; bases outside gene matches: 5. Clones were sequenced by immunoSEQ multiplex PCR, and TCRdb holds only the in-frame ones, with some missing. This table holds about 370,000 clones, more than 75% found once. This clonotype was sampled from a woman aged 25 to 45 with COVID-19, enrolled during active disease. This rearrangement joins TRBV7-3 to TRBJ2-1; 8 nucleotides match TRBD1. Sequencing was performed on peripheral blood. The CDR3 is CASSFPGQAYNEQFF. Written as DNA, the CDR3 is TGTGCCAGCAGCTTCCCGGGACAGGCGTACAATGAGCAGTTCTTC.